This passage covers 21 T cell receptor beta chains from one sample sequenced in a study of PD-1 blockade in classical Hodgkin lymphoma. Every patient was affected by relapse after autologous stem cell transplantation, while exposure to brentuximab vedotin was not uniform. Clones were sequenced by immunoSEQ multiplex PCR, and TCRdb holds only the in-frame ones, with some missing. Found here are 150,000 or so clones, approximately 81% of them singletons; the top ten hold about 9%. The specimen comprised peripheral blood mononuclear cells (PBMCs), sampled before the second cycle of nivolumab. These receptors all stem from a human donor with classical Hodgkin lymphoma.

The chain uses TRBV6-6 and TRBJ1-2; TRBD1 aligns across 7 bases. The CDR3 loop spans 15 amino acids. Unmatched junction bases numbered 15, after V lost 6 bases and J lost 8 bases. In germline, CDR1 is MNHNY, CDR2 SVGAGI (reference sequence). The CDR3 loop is CASSPVGQAPFGYTF. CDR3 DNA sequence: TGTGCCAGCAGCCCGGTAGGACAGGCCCCTTTCGGCTACACCTTC.

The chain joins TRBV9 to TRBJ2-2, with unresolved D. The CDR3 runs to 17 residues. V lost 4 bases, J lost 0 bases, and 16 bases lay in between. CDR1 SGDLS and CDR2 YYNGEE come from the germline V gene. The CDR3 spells CASSPRSHTTNTGELFF. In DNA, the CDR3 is TGTGCCAGCAGCCCCAGATCGCACACCACGAACACCGGGGAGCTGTTTTTT. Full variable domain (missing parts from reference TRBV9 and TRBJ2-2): DSGVTQTPKHLITATGQRVTLRCSPRSGDLSVYWYQQSLDQGLQFLIQYYNGEERAKGNILERFSAQQFPDLHSELNLSSLELGDSALYFCASSPRSHTTNTGELFFGEGSRLTVL.

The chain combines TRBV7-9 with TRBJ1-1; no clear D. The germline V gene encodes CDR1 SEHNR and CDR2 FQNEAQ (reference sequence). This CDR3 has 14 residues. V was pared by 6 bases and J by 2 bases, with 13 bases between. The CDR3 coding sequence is TGTGCCAGCAGGCACCTTCATGGCAACACTGAAGCTTTCTTT. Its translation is CASRHLHGNTEAFF.

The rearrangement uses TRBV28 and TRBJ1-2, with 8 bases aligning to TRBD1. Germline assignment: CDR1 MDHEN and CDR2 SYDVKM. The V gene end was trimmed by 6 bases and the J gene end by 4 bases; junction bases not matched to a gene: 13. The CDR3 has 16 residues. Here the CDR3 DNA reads TGTGCCAGCAGGCCAACCCGAGGACAGGGCGGCTATGGCTACACCTTC. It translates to CASRPTRGQGGYGYTF.

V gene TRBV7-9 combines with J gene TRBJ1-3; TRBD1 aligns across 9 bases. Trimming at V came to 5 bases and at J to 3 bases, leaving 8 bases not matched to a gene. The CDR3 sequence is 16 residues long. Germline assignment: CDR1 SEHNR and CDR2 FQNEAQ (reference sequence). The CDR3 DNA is TGTGCCAGCAGCAACCGGGACAGGGAAGGTGGAAACACCATATATTTT. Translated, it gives CASSNRDREGGNTIYF.

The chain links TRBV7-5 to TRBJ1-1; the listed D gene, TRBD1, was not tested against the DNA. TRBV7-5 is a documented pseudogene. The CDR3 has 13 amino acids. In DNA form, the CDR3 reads TGTGCCAGCAGCTTCGAACAGGGCACTGAAGCTTTCTTT. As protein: CASSFEQGTEAFF.

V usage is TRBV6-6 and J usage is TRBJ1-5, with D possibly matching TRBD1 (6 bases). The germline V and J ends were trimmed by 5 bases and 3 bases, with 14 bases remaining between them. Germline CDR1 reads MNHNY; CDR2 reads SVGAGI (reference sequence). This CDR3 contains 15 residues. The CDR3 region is CASSGTGNLNQPQHF. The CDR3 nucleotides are TGTGCCAGCAGTGGAACAGGGAATCTCAATCAGCCCCAGCATTTT.

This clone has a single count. The CDR3 is CASSSRDSGNTIYF. The CDR3 region has the DNA TGTGCCAGCAGCTCACGTGACTCTGGAAACACCATATATTTT. The gene calls are TRBV7-2 and TRBJ1-3; D call uncertain. The length of the CDR3 is 14 residues. V was clipped by 4 bases and J by 0 bases, with 7 bases between them. CDR1 SGHTA and CDR2 FQGNSA come from the germline V gene. The whole variable domain, filled in from reference TRBV7-2 and TRBJ1-3, reads GAGVSQSPSNKVTEKGKDVELRCDPISGHTALYWYRQSLGQGLEFLIYFQGNSAPDKSGLPSDRFSAERTGGSVSTLTIQRTQQEDSAVYLCASSSRDSGNTIYFGEGSWLTVV.

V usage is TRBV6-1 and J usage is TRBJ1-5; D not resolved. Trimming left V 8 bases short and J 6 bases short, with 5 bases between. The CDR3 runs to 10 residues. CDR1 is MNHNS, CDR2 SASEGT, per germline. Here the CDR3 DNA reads TGTGCCAGCGAGATTCAGCCCCAGCATTTT. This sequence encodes CASEIQPQHF.

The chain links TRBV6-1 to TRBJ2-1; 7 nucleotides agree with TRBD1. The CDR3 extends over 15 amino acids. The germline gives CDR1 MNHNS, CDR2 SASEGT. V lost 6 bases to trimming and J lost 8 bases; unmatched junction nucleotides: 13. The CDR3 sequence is CASSPVLTGKYEQFF. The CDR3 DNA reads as TGTGCCAGCAGCCCAGTCCTGACAGGGAAGTATGAGCAGTTCTTC.

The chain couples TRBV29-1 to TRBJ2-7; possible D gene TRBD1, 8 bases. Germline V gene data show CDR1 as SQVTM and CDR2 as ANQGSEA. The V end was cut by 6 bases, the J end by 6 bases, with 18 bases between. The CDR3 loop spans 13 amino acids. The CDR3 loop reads CSVGGSGGSEQYF. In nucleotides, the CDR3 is TGCAGCGTCGGGGGGTCAGGGGGCTCCGAGCAGTACTTC.

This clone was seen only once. The CDR3 region has the DNA TGTGCCAGCAGTGAACAGGGGTTCACTGAAGCTTTCTTT. Its translation is CASSEQGFTEAFF. The V and J genes are TRBV6-5 and TRBJ1-1; TRBD1 aligns across 7 bases. The V gene end was trimmed by 5 bases and the J gene end by 4 bases; junction bases not matched to a gene: 4. The CDR3 is 13 amino acids. The germline V gene encodes CDR1 MNHEY and CDR2 SVGAGI.

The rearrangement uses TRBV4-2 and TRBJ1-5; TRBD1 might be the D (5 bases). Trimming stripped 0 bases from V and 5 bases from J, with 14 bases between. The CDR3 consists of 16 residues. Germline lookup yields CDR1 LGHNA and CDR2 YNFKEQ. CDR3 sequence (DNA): TGTGCCAGCAGCCAAGAGTTCACAGGCAGGCATCAGCCCCAGCATTTT. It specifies CASSQEFTGRHQPQHF.

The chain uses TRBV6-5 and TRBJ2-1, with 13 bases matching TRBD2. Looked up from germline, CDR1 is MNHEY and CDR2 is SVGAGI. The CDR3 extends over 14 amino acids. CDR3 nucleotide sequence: TGTGCTACGAAACTAGCGGGAGGGGGGAATGAGCAGTTCTTC. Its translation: CATKLAGGGNEQFF.

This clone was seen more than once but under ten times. The CDR3 DNA sequence: TGTGCCAGCAGCTTAGTGGCGCTAGGCCGCGAGCAGTTCTTC. Translated, it gives CASSLVALGREQFF. The V call is TRBV7-2, the J call TRBJ2-1, with no clear D. Trimming stripped 1 base from V and 10 bases from J, with 14 bases between. The V gene's germline CDR1 is SGHTA and CDR2 FQGNSA. The CDR3 covers 14 residues.

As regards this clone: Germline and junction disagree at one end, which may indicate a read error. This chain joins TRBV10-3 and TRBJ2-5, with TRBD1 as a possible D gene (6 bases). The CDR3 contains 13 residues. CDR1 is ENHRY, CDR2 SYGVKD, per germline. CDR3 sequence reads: CAISPGQGETQHF. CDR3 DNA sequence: TGTGCCATCAGTCCGGGACAAGGGGAGACCCAGCACTTC.

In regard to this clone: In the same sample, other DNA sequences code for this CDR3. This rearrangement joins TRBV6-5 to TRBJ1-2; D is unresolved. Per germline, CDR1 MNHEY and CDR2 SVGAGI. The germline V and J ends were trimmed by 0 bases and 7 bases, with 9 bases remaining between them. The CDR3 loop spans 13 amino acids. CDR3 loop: CASSYSDRGGYTF. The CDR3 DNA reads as TGTGCCAGCAGTTACTCGGACCGTGGTGGCTACACCTTC.

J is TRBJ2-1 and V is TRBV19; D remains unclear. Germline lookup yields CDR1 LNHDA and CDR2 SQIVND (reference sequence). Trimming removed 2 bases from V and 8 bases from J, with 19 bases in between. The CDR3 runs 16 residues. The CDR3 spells CASSILLWVSGDEQFF. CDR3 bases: TGTGCCAGTAGTATACTCCTATGGGTCAGTGGGGATGAGCAGTTCTTC.

The chain's CDR3 is CASSLVTQGARSQHF. The DNA for the CDR3 is TGTGCCAGCAGTTTAGTCACCCAGGGGGCGCGTTCACAGCATTTT. The chain links TRBV28 to TRBJ1-5; 8 nucleotides align to TRBD1. The trim removed 2 bases at V and 13 bases at J, leaving 13 bases unmatched. This CDR3 contains 15 residues. Germline loops: CDR1 MDHEN, CDR2 SYDVKM.

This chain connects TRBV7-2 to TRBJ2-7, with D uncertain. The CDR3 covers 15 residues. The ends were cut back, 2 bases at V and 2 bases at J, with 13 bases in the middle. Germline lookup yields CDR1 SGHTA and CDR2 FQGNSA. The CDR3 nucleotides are TGTGCCAGCAGCTTACTCCTTGGCGCCGCCTACGAGCAGTACTTC. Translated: CASSLLLGAAYEQYF.

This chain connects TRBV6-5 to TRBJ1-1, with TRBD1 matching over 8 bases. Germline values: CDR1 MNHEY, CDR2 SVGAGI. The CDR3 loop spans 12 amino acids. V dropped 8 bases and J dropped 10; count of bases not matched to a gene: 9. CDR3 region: CASATATGGAFF. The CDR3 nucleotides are TGTGCCAGCGCTACTGCAACAGGGGGAGCTTTCTTT.